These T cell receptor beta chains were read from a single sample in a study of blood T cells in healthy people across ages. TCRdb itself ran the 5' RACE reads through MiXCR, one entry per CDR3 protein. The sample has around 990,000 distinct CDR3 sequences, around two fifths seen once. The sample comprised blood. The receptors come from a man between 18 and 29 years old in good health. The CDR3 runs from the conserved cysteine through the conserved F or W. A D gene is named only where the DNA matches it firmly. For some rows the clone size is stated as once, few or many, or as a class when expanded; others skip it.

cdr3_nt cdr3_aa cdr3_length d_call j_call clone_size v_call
TGTGCCAGCAGCTTAGCTGTCGGCATCGATACGCAGTATTTT CASSLAVGIDTQYF 14 . TRBJ2-3 few TRBV7-9
TGTGCCAGCAGCGCTGGACAGGGGAAATACTATGGCTACACCTTC CASSAGQGKYYGYTF 15 TRBD1 TRBJ1-2 . TRBV7-9
TGCAGCGTTGCAGAACTGAGCACAGATACGCAGTATTTT CSVAELSTDTQYF 13 . TRBJ2-3 . TRBV29-1
TGTGCCAGCAGCTTTGGAGGGACTGACACCGGGGAGCTGTTTTTT CASSFGGTDTGELFF 15 . TRBJ2-2 few TRBV11-1
TGCAGTGCTAGGACGAGGAGGGGGGCCACTTCAGCAGATACGCAGTATTTT CSARTRRGATSADTQYF 17 . TRBJ2-3 . TRBV20-1
TGTGCCAGCAGTTATGGGACAGTGGGCTACGAGCAGTTCTTC CASSYGTVGYEQFF 14 TRBD1 TRBJ2-1 . TRBV27
TGTGCCATCACCAAAACACCCAGGGAGGGCTACACCTTC CAITKTPREGYTF 13 . TRBJ1-2 few TRBV10-3
TGTGCCAGCAGCGTAGGGGTCCTTACCACAGATACGCAGTATTTT CASSVGVLTTDTQYF 15 . TRBJ2-3 . TRBV9
TGCGCCAGCAGCCAAGAGGGGCATCGGAACACCGGGGAGCTGTTTTTT CASSQEGHRNTGELFF 16 . TRBJ2-2 . TRBV4-3
TGCGCCAGCAGCGTATCCGGGCCAGCCTACGAGCAGTACTTC CASSVSGPAYEQYF 14 . TRBJ2-7 . TRBV5-1
TGTGCCAGCACCCTATCCGGGACAGGGGCTTCGGGCGGTGAAAAACTGTTTTTT CASTLSGTGASGGEKLFF 18 TRBD1 TRBJ1-4 . TRBV7-8
TGTGCCAACAGCTTAGCCGGTCTAGCGGGGATAAGCACAGATACGCAGTATTTT CANSLAGLAGISTDTQYF 18 TRBD2 TRBJ2-3 . TRBV7-2
TGTGCCAGCAGCCTGAACAGGGGTTCTAATCAGCCCCAGCATTTT CASSLNRGSNQPQHF 15 TRBD1 TRBJ1-5 many TRBV7-2
TGTGCCAGCAACTCAGACCGAGACGGCTACACCTTC CASNSDRDGYTF 12 . TRBJ1-2 . TRBV6-5
TGCAGTGCTAGACCGGGACAGGGCAATCAGCCCCAGCATTTT CSARPGQGNQPQHF 14 TRBD1 TRBJ1-5 . TRBV20-1
TGTGCCAGCAGTTCCCTCCGAACTAGCGCCATAGGGGGTGAGCAGTTCTTC CASSSLRTSAIGGEQFF 17 . TRBJ2-1 . TRBV6-5
TGTGCCAGCAGCCGGAAATTGGACAGCTCTAACTATGGCTACACCTTC CASSRKLDSSNYGYTF 16 . TRBJ1-2 many TRBV7-9
TGTGCCAGCAGTTTCGGGGGAACGGGAAACACTGAAGCTTTCTTT CASSFGGTGNTEAFF 15 . TRBJ1-1 few TRBV27
TGTGCCAGCAGGCGGGACATCCGAGAGACCCAGTTCTTC CASRRDIRETQFF 13 . TRBJ2-1 . TRBV6-2/TRBV6-3
TGCAGTGCAACGGGACTAGCAATCTACAATGAGCAGTACTTC CSATGLAIYNEQYF 14 TRBD2 TRBJ2-7 few TRBV20-1
TGTGCCAGCAGCCTCAGGGGTGTTACGCAGTATTTT CASSLRGVTQYF 12 . TRBJ2-3 few TRBV28
TGTGCCAGCAGTTTACGGGGCGGCTCCGGGGAGCTGTTTTTT CASSLRGGSGELFF 14 . TRBJ2-2 few TRBV12-3/TRBV12-4
TGTGCCAGCAGCTTAATTGGGGACAGGGCGTACAATGAGCAGTTCTTC CASSLIGDRAYNEQFF 16 TRBD1 TRBJ2-1 . TRBV7-3
TGCAGTGCTAGTGGTACAGGGGGAATTGGGGCCAACGTCCTGACTTTC CSASGTGGIGANVLTF 16 TRBD1 TRBJ2-6 . TRBV20-1
TGCGCCAGCAGCCAAGATCACCAGGCTTCAGCTTCACCCCTCCACTTT CASSQDHQASASPLHF 16 . TRBJ1-6 . TRBV4-1
TGTGCCAGCAGCGCCCCCGGGACAGGGACAGTGAACACTGAAGCTTTCTTT CASSAPGTGTVNTEAFF 17 TRBD1 TRBJ1-1 few TRBV9
TGTGCCAGCAGTCCTGGGACAGGGGAAAGTGAGCAGTACTTC CASSPGTGESEQYF 14 TRBD1 TRBJ2-7 . TRBV2
TGTGCCAGCAGCCAAGATCGGGACAGCTACGCCTACAATGAGCAGTACTTC CASSQDRDSYAYNEQYF 17 TRBD1 TRBJ2-7 few TRBV4-2
TGCGCCAGCAGCCTGGGACCGATTCGGGACGGTGTCTACGAGCAGTACTTC CASSLGPIRDGVYEQYF 17 . TRBJ2-7 few TRBV5-1
TGTGCCACCAGTGATTGGCAGGGGGACAAAAACATTCAGTACTTC CATSDWQGDKNIQYF 15 TRBD1 TRBJ2-4 . TRBV24-1
TGTGCCAGCAGTGATTCAGGGATCCGGAATGAGCAGTTCTTC CASSDSGIRNEQFF 14 . TRBJ2-1 once TRBV6-1
TGCAGTGCTAGGCCCAGCGGGGGGGCCTCAGATACGCAGTATTTT CSARPSGGASDTQYF 15 TRBD2 TRBJ2-3 . TRBV20-1
TGTGCCAGCAGCCCGAACAGAATACTAGAGCAGCCCCAGCATTTT CASSPNRILEQPQHF 15 . TRBJ1-5 . TRBV28
TGCGCCAGCAGCTTCCCCCCCCAAGAGACCCAGTACTTC CASSFPPQETQYF 13 . TRBJ2-5 few TRBV5-1
TGTGCCAGCAGTTACTCGGCCCACCGGAACTATGGCTACACCTTC CASSYSAHRNYGYTF 15 . TRBJ1-2 few TRBV6-5
TGCGCCAGCAGCTCACCGGGACTTAATGAAAAACTGTTTTTT CASSSPGLNEKLFF 14 . TRBJ1-4 . TRBV5-1
TGTGCCAGCAGCCAAGTAAACGGGGGAAACGACGAGCAGTACTTC CASSQVNGGNDEQYF 15 . TRBJ2-7 . TRBV4-2
TGCGCCAGCAGCCAAGAGCTCCCGAGCATGAACACTGAAGCTTTCTTT CASSQELPSMNTEAFF 16 . TRBJ1-1 . TRBV4-3
TGTGCCAGCAGCTCCGGACTAGGGGATAATGAGCAGTACTTC CASSSGLGDNEQYF 14 TRBD2 TRBJ2-7 . TRBV7-3
TGTGCCAGCAGCTTAAGTTCCGGAGGGTTGAAGAACACTGAAGCTTTCTTT CASSLSSGGLKNTEAFF 17 . TRBJ1-1 . TRBV7-2
TGTGCCAGCAGCTTATCGGACACCGTAGACGAGCAGTACTTC CASSLSDTVDEQYF 14 . TRBJ2-7 few TRBV7-2
TGTGCCATCAGTGAGTCGACGGCAGGGATGAACACTGAAGCTTTCTTT CAISESTAGMNTEAFF 16 . TRBJ1-1 . TRBV10-3
TGTGCCAGCAGTACAAGGACAGGGTACATGAACACTGAAGCTTTCTTT CASSTRTGYMNTEAFF 16 TRBD1 TRBJ1-1 . TRBV12-3/TRBV12-4
TGCAGTGCTAGCCCCGGGACTAGCCCAACCGGGGAGCTGTTTTTT CSASPGTSPTGELFF 15 TRBD2 TRBJ2-2 . TRBV20-1
TGTGCCAGCGGTTACTCGCCCCTGGTAGGCGGGATTTACGATGAGCAGTTCTTC CASGYSPLVGGIYDEQFF 18 . TRBJ2-1 . TRBV6-5
TGTGCCAGCGAAGCATACTCGGGGGGCCGGATCACCTACGAGCAGTACTTC CASEAYSGGRITYEQYF 17 . TRBJ2-7 . TRBV6-2/TRBV6-3
TGTGCCAACAGTGCTACAGGGGGCAAGGCTGGCTACACCTTC CANSATGGKAGYTF 14 TRBD1 TRBJ1-2 . TRBV28
TGTGCCAGCAACACGGGACAGGGGATAGTTAAGAAAAGCACAGATACGCAGTATTTT CASNTGQGIVKKSTDTQYF 19 TRBD1 TRBJ2-3 . TRBV6-2/TRBV6-3
TGTGCCAGCAGCTTAGCCCCCACCAATGAAAAACTGTTTTTT CASSLAPTNEKLFF 14 . TRBJ1-4 . TRBV7-8
TGCAGTGCTAGAGATCCGGGTAGCAATCAGCCCCAGCATTTT CSARDPGSNQPQHF 14 . TRBJ1-5 few TRBV20-1
TGTGCCAGCTCCCGATCCCGCCCGAACACCGGGGAGCTGTTTTTT CASSRSRPNTGELFF 15 . TRBJ2-2 . TRBV27